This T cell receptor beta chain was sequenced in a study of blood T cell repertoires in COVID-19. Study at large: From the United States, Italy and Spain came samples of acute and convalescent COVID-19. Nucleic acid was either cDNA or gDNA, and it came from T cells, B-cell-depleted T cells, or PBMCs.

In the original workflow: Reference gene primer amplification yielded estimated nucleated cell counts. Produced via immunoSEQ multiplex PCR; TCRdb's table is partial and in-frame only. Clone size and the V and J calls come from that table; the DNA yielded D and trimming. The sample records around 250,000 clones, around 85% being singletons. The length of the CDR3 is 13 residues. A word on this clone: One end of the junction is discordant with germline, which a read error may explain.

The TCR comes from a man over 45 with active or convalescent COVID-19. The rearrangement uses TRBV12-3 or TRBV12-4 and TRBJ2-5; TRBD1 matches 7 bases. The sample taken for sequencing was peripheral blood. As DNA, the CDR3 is TGTGCCAGCACCCAATCCTTGACAGGGATTCGGCACTTC. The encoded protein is CASTQSLTGIRHF.